This entry is about one T cell receptor (beta chain). This entry comes from a study of blood T cell repertoires in COVID-19. Looked up from germline, CDR1 is LNHDA and CDR2 is SQIVND (reference sequence). Trimming left V 10 bases short and J 1 base short, with 13 bases between. This CDR3 is 13 amino acids long. TCRdb's table, derived via immunoSEQ multiplex PCR, lists solely in-frame clones and lacks some. The sample includes some 280,000 clones, 85% of them seen just once. The rearrangement joins TRBV19 to TRBJ1-1, with TRBD1 as a possible D gene (5 bases). The TCR originated in a woman aged 45-60 years with active or convalescent COVID-19. The sequencing input was peripheral blood. For the CDR3, the DNA is TGTGCCACCACCAGGGAACAGAACACTGAAGCTTTCTTT. Translated: CATTREQNTEAFF. The entire variable domain, with the rest obtained from reference TRBV19 and TRBJ1-1, is as follows: DGGITQSPKYLFRKEGQNVTLSCEQNLNHDAMYWYRQDPGQGLRLIYYSQIVNDFQKGDIAEGYSVSREKKESFPLTVTSAQKNPTAFYLCATTREQNTEAFFGQGTRLTVV.